Listed below are T cell receptor beta chains from one sample, sequenced in a study of T cells in Graves' hyperthyroidism and ophthalmopathy. A single record per CDR3 protein comes from TCRdb applying MiXCR to the multiplex PCR reads. The sample holds roughly 660,000 distinct CDR3 sequences, around 15% seen once. Sequenced: blood. The source is a man aged 45 to 65 with Graves' hyperthyroidism. CDR3s include the opening cysteine and the closing phenylalanine or tryptophan. Fields, in order: V gene, D gene, clone size, CDR3 length, J gene, CDR3 protein, CDR3 DNA. A D gene is named only where the DNA matches it firmly. A row's size may be missing; if present it is once, few, many or a size class.

v_gene: TRBV6-2/TRBV6-3
d_gene: TRBD1
abundance: many
len: 15
j_gene: TRBJ1-1
CDR3aa: CASSYWTGSVTEAFF
CDR3nt: TGTGCCAGCAGTTACTGGACAGGGTCCGTCACTGAAGCTTTCTTT

v_gene: TRBV28
d_gene: .
abundance: many
len: 18
j_gene: TRBJ1-1
CDR3aa: CASSLYLNRDNMNTEAFF
CDR3nt: TGTGCCAGCAGTTTATACCTAAATCGGGACAACATGAACACTGAAGCTTTCTTT

v_gene: TRBV27
d_gene: .
abundance: many
len: 15
j_gene: TRBJ2-3
CDR3aa: CASSPRAAEPNTQYF
CDR3nt: TGTGCCAGCAGTCCAAGGGCGGCGGAGCCAAATACGCAGTATTTT

v_gene: TRBV24-1
d_gene: TRBD1
abundance: few
len: 16
j_gene: TRBJ1-5
CDR3aa: CATSDPSRQGNQPQHF
CDR3nt: TGTGCCACCAGTGATCCCTCTCGACAGGGTAATCAGCCCCAGCATTTT

v_gene: TRBV7-3
d_gene: .
abundance: .
len: 14
j_gene: TRBJ1-1
CDR3aa: CASSLTLASPPAFF
CDR3nt: TGTGCCAGCAGCTTAACGTTAGCGTCACCGCCAGCTTTCTTT

v_gene: TRBV10-3
d_gene: .
abundance: many
len: 16
j_gene: TRBJ2-6
CDR3aa: CAISEGQGSGANVLTF
CDR3nt: TGTGCCATCAGTGAGGGTCAGGGGTCTGGGGCCAACGTCCTGACTTTC

v_gene: TRBV29-1
d_gene: .
abundance: .
len: 12
j_gene: TRBJ2-1
CDR3aa: CSVGSGTPEQFF
CDR3nt: TGCAGCGTTGGTTCGGGGACCCCTGAGCAGTTCTTC

v_gene: TRBV2
d_gene: .
abundance: many
len: 15
j_gene: TRBJ2-2
CDR3aa: CASRQGIADTGELFF
CDR3nt: TGTGCCAGCAGGCAGGGGATTGCGGACACCGGGGAGCTGTTTTTT

v_gene: TRBV2
d_gene: TRBD2
abundance: many
len: 19
j_gene: TRBJ2-3
CDR3aa: CASSEAHGLAGGGMGTQYF
CDR3nt: TGTGCCAGCAGTGAAGCCCACGGACTAGCGGGAGGGGGTATGGGTACGCAGTATTTT

v_gene: TRBV18
d_gene: .
abundance: .
len: 14
j_gene: TRBJ2-2
CDR3aa: CASSPLVESGELFF
CDR3nt: TGTGCCAGCTCACCACTCGTGGAGTCCGGGGAGCTGTTTTTT

v_gene: TRBV28
d_gene: TRBD2
abundance: many
len: 15
j_gene: TRBJ2-3
CDR3aa: CASTMGLAYTDTQYF
CDR3nt: TGTGCCAGCACTATGGGACTAGCGTACACAGATACGCAGTATTTT

v_gene: TRBV9
d_gene: .
abundance: .
len: 16
j_gene: TRBJ1-2
CDR3aa: CASSPRVDTADYGYTF
CDR3nt: TGTGCCAGCAGCCCGAGGGTGGACACGGCTGACTATGGCTACACCTTC

v_gene: TRBV7-9
d_gene: .
abundance: few
len: 16
j_gene: TRBJ1-1
CDR3aa: CASSSLPMGPDTEAFF
CDR3nt: TGTGCCAGCAGCTCACTTCCGATGGGGCCGGACACTGAAGCTTTCTTT

v_gene: TRBV9
d_gene: TRBD2
abundance: few
len: 17
j_gene: TRBJ2-4
CDR3aa: CASSVTWQREEGDIQYF
CDR3nt: TGTGCCAGCAGCGTAACCTGGCAGCGGGAGGAAGGGGACATTCAGTACTTC

v_gene: TRBV12-3/TRBV12-4
d_gene: .
abundance: .
len: 14
j_gene: TRBJ2-3
CDR3aa: CASSWRRGTDTQYF
CDR3nt: TGTGCCAGCAGTTGGCGGAGGGGCACAGATACGCAGTATTTT

v_gene: TRBV2
d_gene: .
abundance: many
len: 12
j_gene: TRBJ1-1
CDR3aa: CASTREYTEAFF
CDR3nt: TGTGCCAGCACGCGGGAATACACTGAAGCTTTCTTT

v_gene: TRBV19
d_gene: TRBD2
abundance: .
len: 14
j_gene: TRBJ2-1
CDR3aa: CASTLGREDNEQFF
CDR3nt: TGTGCCAGTACCCTCGGGCGGGAGGACAATGAGCAGTTCTTC

v_gene: TRBV20-1
d_gene: TRBD1
abundance: .
len: 12
j_gene: TRBJ1-5
CDR3aa: CSATRQGQPQHF
CDR3nt: TGCAGTGCTACCAGACAGGGACAGCCCCAGCATTTT

v_gene: TRBV2
d_gene: TRBD1
abundance: .
len: 14
j_gene: TRBJ1-1
CDR3aa: CARTPDRDVAEAFF
CDR3nt: TGTGCCAGGACCCCCGACAGGGATGTTGCTGAAGCTTTCTTT

v_gene: TRBV6-1
d_gene: .
abundance: .
len: 16
j_gene: TRBJ2-7
CDR3aa: CASRPDTGDSSYEQYF
CDR3nt: TGTGCCAGCAGACCTGATACAGGGGACTCGTCCTACGAGCAGTACTTC

v_gene: TRBV20-1
d_gene: TRBD1
abundance: .
len: 16
j_gene: TRBJ2-2
CDR3aa: CSARETGTGTTGELFF
CDR3nt: TGCAGTGCTAGAGAAACCGGGACAGGGACCACCGGGGAGCTGTTTTTT

v_gene: TRBV28
d_gene: .
abundance: .
len: 13
j_gene: TRBJ1-4
CDR3aa: CASTDATNEKLFF
CDR3nt: TGTGCCAGCACTGATGCAACTAATGAAAAACTGTTTTTT

v_gene: TRBV7-9
d_gene: TRBD2
abundance: .
len: 16
j_gene: TRBJ2-1
CDR3aa: CASSKGTSVLGNEQFF
CDR3nt: TGTGCCAGCAGCAAAGGGACTAGCGTATTGGGCAATGAGCAGTTCTTC

v_gene: TRBV2
d_gene: TRBD2
abundance: many
len: 14
j_gene: TRBJ2-3
CDR3aa: CASTLAGRTDTRYF
CDR3nt: TGTGCCAGCACTCTAGCGGGAAGAACAGATACGCGGTATTTT

v_gene: TRBV28
d_gene: TRBD1
abundance: many
len: 15
j_gene: TRBJ2-7
CDR3aa: CASSSSGTGEYEQYF
CDR3nt: TGTGCCAGCAGTTCCTCCGGGACAGGGGAATACGAGCAGTACTTC

v_gene: TRBV12-3/TRBV12-4
d_gene: .
abundance: many
len: 15
j_gene: TRBJ1-2
CDR3aa: CASSPPQGLNYGYTF
CDR3nt: TGTGCCAGCAGTCCCCCTCAGGGCTTAAACTATGGCTACACCTTC

v_gene: TRBV6-1
d_gene: .
abundance: few
len: 13
j_gene: TRBJ2-7
CDR3aa: CASAAPEAGEQYF
CDR3nt: TGTGCCAGCGCGGCACCCGAAGCGGGCGAGCAGTACTTC

v_gene: TRBV6-1
d_gene: .
abundance: .
len: 13
j_gene: TRBJ2-7
CDR3aa: CASIDRQTYEQYF
CDR3nt: TGTGCCAGCATCGACAGGCAGACCTACGAGCAGTACTTC

v_gene: TRBV2
d_gene: TRBD2
abundance: .
len: 18
j_gene: TRBJ2-3
CDR3aa: CASSDPISGRARPDTQYF
CDR3nt: TGTGCCAGCAGCGACCCAATATCCGGGAGGGCCCGCCCAGATACGCAGTATTTT

v_gene: TRBV20-1
d_gene: TRBD1
abundance: few
len: 16
j_gene: TRBJ2-3
CDR3aa: CSASSPGQGLTDTQYF
CDR3nt: TGCAGTGCTAGTTCTCCGGGACAGGGCCTCACAGATACGCAGTATTTT

v_gene: TRBV19
d_gene: TRBD1
abundance: few
len: 15
j_gene: TRBJ2-3
CDR3aa: CASSVDRGRWDTQYF
CDR3nt: TGTGCCAGTAGTGTCGACAGGGGGCGCTGGGATACGCAGTATTTT

v_gene: TRBV12-3/TRBV12-4
d_gene: .
abundance: many
len: 15
j_gene: TRBJ1-1
CDR3aa: CASSLGRPTGTEAFF
CDR3nt: TGTGCCAGCAGTTTAGGCCGCCCAACGGGCACTGAAGCTTTCTTT

v_gene: TRBV12-3/TRBV12-4
d_gene: TRBD1
abundance: .
len: 15
j_gene: TRBJ2-5
CDR3aa: CAGSPRQGQLETQYF
CDR3nt: TGTGCCGGCAGCCCCCGACAGGGTCAATTAGAGACCCAGTACTTC

v_gene: TRBV6-1
d_gene: .
abundance: many
len: 14
j_gene: TRBJ2-5
CDR3aa: CASRDQGGRETQYF
CDR3nt: TGTGCCAGCAGAGACCAGGGGGGCCGGGAGACCCAGTACTTC

v_gene: TRBV3-2
d_gene: .
abundance: many
len: 18
j_gene: TRBJ2-5
CDR3aa: CASSQDQSGTWVKETQYF
CDR3nt: TGTGCCAGCAGCCAAGATCAATCCGGGACCTGGGTGAAAGAGACCCAGTACTTC

v_gene: TRBV27
d_gene: .
abundance: few
len: 13
j_gene: TRBJ1-6
CDR3aa: CASSLIRTGRRHF
CDR3nt: TGTGCCAGCAGTTTGATACGGACGGGGCGTCGCCACTTT

v_gene: TRBV19
d_gene: .
abundance: .
len: 16
j_gene: TRBJ1-1
CDR3aa: CASSPKIQSLNTEAFF
CDR3nt: TGTGCCAGTAGCCCTAAAATACAGAGTTTGAACACTGAAGCTTTCTTT

v_gene: TRBV27
d_gene: TRBD1
abundance: few
len: 15
j_gene: TRBJ1-6
CDR3aa: CASSLDRGHNSPLHF
CDR3nt: TGTGCCAGCAGTTTAGACAGGGGGCACAATTCACCCCTCCACTTT

v_gene: TRBV28
d_gene: TRBD2
abundance: many
len: 15
j_gene: TRBJ2-1
CDR3aa: CASSQRTSAVNEQFF
CDR3nt: TGTGCCAGCAGTCAACGGACTAGCGCCGTCAATGAGCAGTTCTTC

v_gene: TRBV19
d_gene: .
abundance: once
len: 14
j_gene: TRBJ1-1
CDR3aa: CASSIPRGQREAFF
CDR3nt: TGTGCCAGTAGTATCCCCCGGGGTCAGCGTGAAGCTTTCTTT

v_gene: TRBV5-1
d_gene: .
abundance: .
len: 14
j_gene: TRBJ2-7
CDR3aa: CASSSPLSSYEQYF
CDR3nt: TGCGCCAGCAGCTCCCCTTTAAGCTCCTACGAGCAGTACTTC

v_gene: TRBV5-1
d_gene: TRBD1
abundance: few
len: 15
j_gene: TRBJ2-3
CDR3aa: CASSIQGVLGDTQYF
CDR3nt: TGCGCCAGCAGTATTCAGGGGGTCCTGGGAGATACGCAGTATTTT

v_gene: TRBV6-1
d_gene: .
abundance: .
len: 13
j_gene: TRBJ2-7
CDR3aa: CASREASIYEQYF
CDR3nt: TGTGCCAGCAGGGAGGCTAGTATCTACGAGCAGTACTTC

v_gene: TRBV7-2
d_gene: TRBD1
abundance: .
len: 13
j_gene: TRBJ1-4
CDR3aa: CASNFGQGEKLFF
CDR3nt: TGTGCCAGCAACTTTGGACAGGGTGAAAAACTGTTTTTT

v_gene: TRBV11-2
d_gene: .
abundance: many
len: 15
j_gene: TRBJ1-2
CDR3aa: CASRLRPQTNYGYTF
CDR3nt: TGTGCCAGCAGACTAAGGCCTCAGACTAACTATGGCTACACCTTC

v_gene: TRBV5-1
d_gene: .
abundance: .
len: 12
j_gene: TRBJ1-1
CDR3aa: CASSVRNTEAFF
CDR3nt: TGCGCCAGCAGCGTTAGGAACACTGAAGCTTTCTTT

v_gene: TRBV12-3/TRBV12-4
d_gene: .
abundance: many
len: 14
j_gene: TRBJ1-2
CDR3aa: CASTPTGFGYGYTF
CDR3nt: TGTGCCAGCACCCCCACAGGGTTTGGGTATGGCTACACCTTC

v_gene: TRBV11-2
d_gene: TRBD2
abundance: many
len: 14
j_gene: TRBJ2-3
CDR3aa: CASRIAGGPDTQYF
CDR3nt: TGTGCCAGCAGAATAGCGGGAGGCCCAGATACGCAGTATTTT

v_gene: TRBV12-3/TRBV12-4
d_gene: TRBD1
abundance: .
len: 13
j_gene: TRBJ1-2
CDR3aa: CASNTGGNYGYTF
CDR3nt: TGTGCCAGCAATACAGGGGGAAACTATGGCTACACCTTC

v_gene: TRBV11-2
d_gene: TRBD2
abundance: .
len: 18
j_gene: TRBJ2-5
CDR3aa: CASSLEEEGLAGEETQYF
CDR3nt: TGTGCCAGCAGCTTAGAGGAGGAGGGACTAGCGGGAGAAGAGACCCAGTACTTC

v_gene: TRBV25-1
d_gene: .
abundance: .
len: 16
j_gene: TRBJ1-1
CDR3aa: CASRPTSGAMNTEAFF
CDR3nt: TGTGCCAGCAGACCTACGTCTGGAGCCATGAACACTGAAGCTTTCTTT

v_gene: TRBV2
d_gene: .
abundance: many
len: 14
j_gene: TRBJ2-7
CDR3aa: CASSLGVGADEQYF
CDR3nt: TGTGCCAGCAGCCTCGGAGTTGGGGCAGACGAGCAGTACTTC

v_gene: TRBV4-1
d_gene: .
abundance: few
len: 14
j_gene: TRBJ2-7
CDR3aa: CASSQIGGTYEQYF
CDR3nt: TGCGCCAGCAGCCAGATAGGCGGGACTTACGAGCAGTACTTC

v_gene: TRBV11-1
d_gene: TRBD2
abundance: many
len: 15
j_gene: TRBJ2-1
CDR3aa: CASSLGGEGYNEQFF
CDR3nt: TGTGCCAGCAGCTTAGGGGGGGAGGGCTACAATGAGCAGTTCTTC

v_gene: TRBV11-3
d_gene: TRBD2
abundance: once
len: 18
j_gene: TRBJ2-2
CDR3aa: CASSTWTSGSDSTGELFF
CDR3nt: TGTGCCAGCAGCACCTGGACTAGCGGGAGTGATTCCACCGGGGAGCTGTTTTTT

v_gene: TRBV19
d_gene: TRBD2
abundance: .
len: 13
j_gene: TRBJ2-1
CDR3aa: CASSQRENDEQFF
CDR3nt: TGTGCCAGTAGCCAGCGGGAGAATGATGAGCAGTTCTTC

v_gene: TRBV6-5
d_gene: .
abundance: few
len: 13
j_gene: TRBJ1-5
CDR3aa: CASSYARGQPQHF
CDR3nt: TGTGCCAGCAGTTACGCCAGGGGTCAGCCCCAGCATTTT

v_gene: TRBV10-2
d_gene: .
abundance: many
len: 16
j_gene: TRBJ2-1
CDR3aa: CASSTRGSGGRAEQFF
CDR3nt: TGCGCCAGCAGCACCAGGGGATCCGGCGGGAGAGCAGAGCAGTTCTTC

v_gene: TRBV4-1
d_gene: .
abundance: few
len: 16
j_gene: TRBJ1-5
CDR3aa: CASSQDHQGINQPQHF
CDR3nt: TGCGCCAGCAGCCAAGATCACCAGGGGATAAATCAGCCCCAGCATTTT